The source of this T cell receptor beta chain is a study of T cell responses to AZD1222 COVID-19 vaccine. Study context: The study pooled second doses at about 4 or about 12 weeks.

This clone was seen only a few times. Its cognate antigen is unknown. Sequencing was performed with immunoSEQ multiplex PCR; in TCRdb, only in-frame clones are kept and a portion is missing. The table has about 180,000 clones, around nine tenths seen once. This CDR3 region has 13 residues. V lost 1 base and J 5 bases, leaving 8 bases between the germline ends. CDR1 is MGHRA, CDR2 YSYEKL, per germline. Study-wide findings and caveats: Without day 14 samples, only post-peak T cell repertoires were studied. Once two AZD1222 doses were given, Spike-specific TCR breadth and depth went up. Donors skewed white British and female; clonal diversity was possibly underestimated.

The sequence was obtained from an adult in good health. The V gene is TRBV4-1, the J gene TRBJ1-1; the D is unclear. The source was peripheral blood, collected on day 0 of AZD1222 vaccination. Written as DNA, the CDR3 is TGCGCCAGCAGCCAAGTGGGCAGGACTGAAGCTTTCTTT. It is translated as CASSQVGRTEAFF.